The next 5 T cell receptor beta chains were all read from a single sample in a study of OX40 agonist ivuxolimab in advanced cancers. TCRdb's copy holds only in-frame clones and misses some; the assay was immunoSEQ multiplex PCR. The data contain around 66,000 clones, 86% of them seen just once; the ten biggest clones take up 1% to 1.5%. The sequences come from CD4+ or CD8+ T cells sorted from blood, collected in a trial of the OX40 agonist ivuxolimab. The origin of the receptors is an adult with an advanced solid tumor such as melanoma, head and neck, liver or kidney cancer.

The gene calls are TRBV5-1 and TRBJ2-3; D gene ambiguous. V was trimmed by 3 bases and J by 6 bases, leaving 8 bases between them. Germline V gene sequence: CDR1 SGHRS, CDR2 YFSETQ. This CDR3 has 12 residues. This CDR3 reads CASSSLGDTQYF. For the CDR3, the DNA is TGCGCCAGCAGCTCCCTTGGCGATACGCAGTATTTT.

J is TRBJ1-5 and V is TRBV4-1; the D is unclear. The V and J ends lost 1 base and 0 bases respectively, with 7 bases between them. Germline V CDR1 and CDR2: MGHRA, YSYEKL. This CDR3 is 15 amino acids long. Here the CDR3 DNA reads TGCGCCAGCAGCCAAGGACACCTTAGCAATCAGCCCCAGCATTTT. It is translated as CASSQGHLSNQPQHF.

This sequence joins TRBV7-2 and TRBJ2-2; D gene unclear. The CDR3 is 12 amino acids. V was pared by 4 bases and J by 6 bases, with 6 bases between. CDR1 is SGHTA, CDR2 FQGNSA, per germline. For the CDR3, the DNA is TGTGCCAGCAGCTCCAACGCCGGGGAGCTGTTTTTT. Its protein is CASSSNAGELFF.

The genes are TRBV18 and TRBJ2-3, with TRBD2 matching 12 bases. The CDR3 runs 15 residues. The ends lost 5 bases at V and 4 bases at J; junction bases unmatched: 4. Germline CDR1 reads KGHSH; CDR2 reads LQKENI. The chain's CDR3 is CASSELAGGSDTQYF. The CDR3 DNA follows: TGTGCCAGCTCAGAACTAGCGGGAGGCTCAGATACGCAGTATTTT. Using reference TRBV18 and TRBJ2-3 for the parts outside the CDR3, the full variable domain is NAGVMQNPRHLVRRRGQEARLRCSPMKGHSHVYWYRQLPEEGLKFMVYLQKENIIDESGMPKERFSAEFPKEGPSILRIQQVVRGDSAAYFCASSELAGGSDTQYFGPGTRLTVL.

J is TRBJ2-3 and V is TRBV19; TRBD1 aligns across 10 bases. The CDR3 loop spans 15 amino acids. J was trimmed by 3 bases and V by 5 bases; bases with no gene match: 5. From germline, CDR1 is LNHDA and CDR2 SQIVND (reference sequence). CDR3 loop: CASSPGQGETDTQYF. The CDR3 DNA is TGTGCCAGTAGTCCAGGACAGGGGGAAACAGATACGCAGTATTTT.